The source of this TCR beta chain is a study of blood T cells in healthy people across ages. A J-beta primer mix and a sample-barcoded 5' primer were used in a second PCR of roughly 6 to 11 cycles. The study obtained at least 2.5 million CDR3-containing paired-end reads from every sample. TCRdb reanalysed the 5' RACE reads using MiXCR and keeps one entry per CDR3 protein. Among about 780,000 distinct CDR3 sequences listed, about 45% were seen once. Per the germline V gene, CDR1 is MNHEY and CDR2 is SMNVEV (reference sequence). This CDR3 comprises 14 residues. V lost 6 bases and J lost 8, with 16 bases in between. Study-wide findings and caveats: A roughly linear fall in TCR beta diversity per million T cells was seen with increasing age. Calculation of diversity from one million T cells yielded estimates considered to be underestimates.

This clonotype has more than one count but fewer than ten. Its specificity is not known. The V gene is TRBV27, the J gene TRBJ1-4, with unresolved D. The sequence derives from a man at least 80 years old in good health. The sample comprised blood. The DNA of the CDR3 is TGTGCCAGCAGGGACCGGGTCGTGGGCGAAAAACTGTTTTTT. Its protein product is CASRDRVVGEKLFF.